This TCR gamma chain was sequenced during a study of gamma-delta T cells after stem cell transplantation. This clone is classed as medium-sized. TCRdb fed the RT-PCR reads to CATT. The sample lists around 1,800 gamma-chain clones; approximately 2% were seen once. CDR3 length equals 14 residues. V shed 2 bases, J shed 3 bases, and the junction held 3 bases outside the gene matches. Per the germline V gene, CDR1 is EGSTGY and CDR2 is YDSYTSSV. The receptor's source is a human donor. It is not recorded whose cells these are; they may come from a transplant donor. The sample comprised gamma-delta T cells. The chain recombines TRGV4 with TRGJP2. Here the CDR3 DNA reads TGTGCCACCTGGGATGCCGGTAGTGATTGGATCAAGACGTTT. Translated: CATWDAGSDWIKTF.